The 19 T cell receptor beta chains below come from one sample, sequenced in a study of T cell clones after liver transplantation. Sequencing was performed with immunoSEQ multiplex PCR; in TCRdb, only in-frame clones are kept and a portion is missing. Of some 80,000 clones listed, approximately 80% are singletons. Sequenced material: CD4+ T cells from blood, taken 48 months after liver transplant. These receptors all stem from a human patient who received a liver transplant. Some T cells may be graft donor cells.

This sequence joins TRBV5-1 and TRBJ2-7, with 8 bases identical to TRBD1. With 3 bases clipped from V and 4 bases from J, the junction kept 6 bases outside the gene matches. The germline gives CDR1 SGHRS, CDR2 YFSETQ. The CDR3 covers 14 residues. This CDR3 is CASSSGQGNYEQYF. The DNA for the CDR3 is TGCGCCAGCAGCTCCGGACAGGGTAATTACGAGCAGTACTTC.

This sequence joins TRBV21-1 and TRBJ2-6. TRBV21-1 is classified as a pseudogene. CDR3 length: 20 amino acids. The CDR3 region has the DNA TGTGCCAGCCCCCTCAATCCCATAAGGCCGGTCCAAAGTGGGGCCAACGTCCTGACTTTC. It codes for CASPLNPIRPVQSGANVLTF.

The chain joins TRBV29-1 to TRBJ2-1; D perhaps matches TRBD2 (6 bases). Germline CDR1 and CDR2: SQVTM and ANQGSEA. Trimming took off 4 bases at V and 4 bases at J, with 11 bases between the two ends. The CDR3 has 13 amino acids. The CDR3 reads CSVGGVRYNEQFF. The DNA of the CDR3 is TGCAGCGTTGGGGGGGTGAGGTACAATGAGCAGTTCTTC.

This clone showed up just once. Germline and junction disagree at one end, which may indicate a read error. The chain uses TRBV19 and TRBJ1-5, with unresolved D. The CDR3 totals 15 residues. CDR1 is LNHDA and CDR2 is SQIVND in the germline V gene (reference sequence). DNA for the CDR3: TGTGCCAGTAATATAATGGCGTCGGGCAATCAGCCCCAGCATTTT. Amino acids: CASNIMASGNQPQHF.

This sequence joins TRBV7-2 and TRBJ2-3; the match to TRBD2 covers 10 bases. The CDR3 loop spans 16 amino acids. Losses at the gene ends were 3 bases for V and 2 bases for J; bases not matched to a gene: 5. Germline V gene lookup returns CDR1 SGHTA and CDR2 FQGNSA. The CDR3 DNA follows: TGTGCCAGCAGCTTGAGAGGACTAGCGGCCACAGATACGCAGTATTTT. Translation gives CASSLRGLAATDTQYF. Supplemented by reference TRBV7-2 and TRBJ2-3, the full variable domain reads GAGVSQSPSNKVTEKGKDVELRCDPISGHTALYWYRQSLGQGLEFLIYFQGNSAPDKSGLPSDRFSAERTGGSVSTLTIQRTQQEDSAVYLCASSLRGLAATDTQYFGPGTRLTVL.

This chain connects TRBV19 to TRBJ1-4, with TRBD1 matching 8 bases. Trimming cost V 4 bases and J 5 bases; bases outside gene matches: 3. Looked up from germline, CDR1 is LNHDA and CDR2 is SQIVND (reference sequence). The CDR3 consists of 14 residues. This chain's CDR3 is CASSRQGQNEKLFF. CDR3 bases: TGTGCCAGTAGTAGACAGGGGCAAAATGAAAAACTGTTTTTT. Full variable domain (remainder filled in from reference TRBV19 and TRBJ1-4): DGGITQSPKYLFRKEGQNVTLSCEQNLNHDAMYWYRQDPGQGLRLIYYSQIVNDFQKGDIAEGYSVSREKKESFPLTVTSAQKNPTAFYLCASSRQGQNEKLFFGSGTQLSVL.

The rearrangement joins TRBV4-3 to TRBJ1-2; 9 bases are a match to TRBD1. The V gene's germline CDR1 is LGHNA and CDR2 YSLEER. The CDR3 loop spans 14 amino acids. Unmatched junction bases numbered 4, after V lost 4 bases and J lost 4 bases. The CDR3 sequence is CASSRETGGYGYTF. CDR3 sequence (DNA): TGCGCCAGCAGCCGGGAGACAGGGGGCTATGGCTACACCTTC.

The V call is TRBV10-3, the J call TRBJ1-5; 7 nucleotides agree with TRBD1. V lost 6 bases to trimming and J lost 4 bases; unmatched junction nucleotides: 0. CDR1 ENHRY and CDR2 SYGVKD come from the germline V gene. The CDR3 totals 12 residues. The CDR3 loop is CAIRQGNQPQHF. The CDR3 DNA reads as TGTGCCATCAGACAGGGGAATCAGCCCCAGCATTTT.

This clone appeared once. The rearrangement joins TRBV19 to TRBJ2-1; the match to TRBD2 covers 8 bases. Germline-derived CDR1 and CDR2 are LNHDA and SQIVND (reference sequence). The junction had 8 bases not matched to a gene; V was cut back by 3 bases and J by 7 bases. This CDR3 has 15 amino acids. The chain's CDR3 is CASSIYRGLGNEQFF. CDR3 nucleotide sequence: TGTGCCAGTAGTATTTATCGGGGACTAGGGAATGAGCAGTTCTTC. Full variable domain (missing parts from reference TRBV19 and TRBJ2-1): DGGITQSPKYLFRKEGQNVTLSCEQNLNHDAMYWYRQDPGQGLRLIYYSQIVNDFQKGDIAEGYSVSREKKESFPLTVTSAQKNPTAFYLCASSIYRGLGNEQFFGPGTRLTVL.

The V and J genes are TRBV7-9 and TRBJ1-1; 8 bases agree with TRBD1. CDR3 size: 15 residues. Trimming took 3 bases from V and 6 from J; bases not matched to a gene: 9. CDR1 SEHNR and CDR2 FQNEAQ come from the germline V gene (reference sequence). The CDR3 sequence: CASSLSGTGRAEAFF. The CDR3 nucleotides read TGTGCCAGCAGCTTGTCCGGGACAGGTCGCGCTGAAGCTTTCTTT.

The chain is built from TRBV19 and TRBJ1-1; 9 positions match TRBD1. The V segment lost 3 bases and the J segment 1 base; nucleotides outside the gene matches: 9. The CDR3 loop spans 17 amino acids. Germline V lookup: CDR1 LNHDA, CDR2 SQIVND (reference sequence). CDR3 sequence: CASSITPGTGQNTEAFF. CDR3 nucleotides: TGTGCCAGTAGTATTACCCCCGGGACAGGGCAGAACACTGAAGCTTTCTTT.

The J gene is TRBJ2-4, the V gene TRBV28; the match to TRBD1 covers 7 bases. This CDR3 region has 19 residues. The V gene's germline CDR1 is MDHEN and CDR2 SYDVKM. The junction had 18 bases not matched to a gene; V was cut back by 6 bases and J by 1 base. The chain's CDR3 is CASSYLRDSNSRAKNIQYF. The CDR3 DNA sequence: TGTGCCAGCAGCTACCTTCGGGACAGCAATTCTCGGGCCAAAAACATTCAGTACTTC.

This clone was picked up one time. V usage is TRBV6-5 and J usage is TRBJ2-1; D unresolved. The CDR3 runs to 13 residues. Germline lookup yields CDR1 MNHEY and CDR2 SVGAGI. V was shortened by 7 bases and J by 5 bases, with 12 bases between the two germline ends. CDR3 amino acids: CASTGRRNNEQFF. CDR3 DNA: TGTGCCAGCACTGGAAGACGGAACAATGAGCAGTTCTTC.

The chain joins TRBV29-1 to TRBJ1-3; D not resolved. The CDR3 is 12 amino acids. With 1 base removed from V and 8 bases from J, the gap between germline ends came to 9 bases. CDR1 and CDR2 from the germline V gene are SQVTM and ANQGSEA. CDR3 in amino acids: CSVEALADTIYF. The CDR3, as DNA: TGCAGCGTTGAAGCCCTAGCAGACACCATATATTTT.

The chain couples TRBV19 to TRBJ2-2; a possible D gene is TRBD1 (6 bases). V gave up 7 bases and J gave up 9 bases, with 21 bases separating them. The CDR3 sequence is 15 residues long. Germline CDR1 reads LNHDA; CDR2 reads SQIVND (reference sequence). The CDR3 DNA sequence: TGTGCCAGTACCCAATTGGACAGCGCCAAAAGGGAGCTGTTTTTT. This codes for CASTQLDSAKRELFF.

The rearrangement joins TRBV18 to TRBJ1-5, with D possibly being TRBD1 (5 bases). V gave up 5 bases and J gave up 2 bases, with 13 bases separating them. Germline CDR1 is KGHSH and CDR2 is LQKENI. This CDR3 is 15 amino acids long. This chain's CDR3 is CASSRGPAGNQPQHF. The CDR3 DNA follows: TGTGCCAGCTCAAGGGGCCCTGCGGGCAATCAGCCCCAGCATTTT.

The chain joins TRBV9 to TRBJ1-6; 8 nucleotides match TRBD1. The CDR3 totals 17 residues. V trimming: 0 bases; J trimming: 5 bases; junction bases outside the gene matches: 7. Germline V gene data show CDR1 as SGDLS and CDR2 as YYNGEE. The CDR3 loop reads CASSVDPGQENNSPLHF. The CDR3 coding sequence is TGTGCCAGCAGCGTAGACCCGGGACAGGAGAATAATTCACCCCTCCACTTT.

Regarding this clone: The junction and the germline gene differ at one end; a read error may be behind it. The chain joins TRBV5-5 to TRBJ1-5; D is unclear. This CDR3 is 10 amino acids long. Germline CDR1 and CDR2: SGHKS and YYEKEE (reference sequence). This chain's CDR3 is CASSNQPQHF. The CDR3 nucleotides are TGTGCCAGCAGCAACCAGCCCCAGCATTTT.

The V and J genes are TRBV2 and TRBJ2-5; no clear D. Between the trimmed V and J ends, which lost 4 bases and 4 bases, there was a span of 10 bases. CDR1 is SNHLY and CDR2 is FYNNEI in the germline V gene. CDR3 length: 13 amino acids. CDR3 DNA sequence: TGTGCCAGCAGTGCCGCGTCCCGAGAGACCCAGTACTTC. It encodes CASSAASRETQYF. The entire variable domain, with the rest obtained from reference TRBV2 and TRBJ2-5, is as follows: EPEVTQTPSHQVTQMGQEVILRCVPISNHLYFYWYRQILGQKVEFLVSFYNNEISEKSEIFDDQFSVERPDGSNFTLKIRSTKLEDSAMYFCASSAASRETQYFGPGTRLLVL.